The clone carrying this TCR beta chain was counted a few times. Antigen specificity is unknown. The TCR beta library used iRepertoire HTBI primers with Arm-PCR amplification of CDR3. TCRdb processed the multiplex PCR reads anew with MiXCR; each CDR3 protein has one entry. The sample records 400,000 to 500,000 distinct CDR3 sequences, 14% being singletons. The sample belongs to a study of regulatory T cells in long-lasting Graves disease. The study, taken as a whole, reports: When disease was persistent, TRBV28, TRBJ1-2 and TRBJ2-5 were the favored segments. Persistent Graves' patients showed less TCR diversity than newly diagnosed ones. Shared public clonotypes totalled approximately 3,000 in persistent patients, compared with just under 1,000 in new patients.

The CDR3 is 17 residues long. Germline lookup yields CDR1 MNHEY and CDR2 SVGAGI. Deletions cut 0 bases from V and 10 bases from J, with 22 bases between. Time point: newly diagnosed GD, antithyroid drugs for less than 3 months. Researchers made the TCR library from RNA that was extracted from PBMCs. This sample also appeared in a second study, on T cells in Graves' hyperthyroidism and ophthalmopathy.

The origin of this receptor is a woman aged 45-59 years with Graves disease. The J gene is TRBJ1-3, the V gene TRBV6-5, with TRBD1 as a possible D gene (5 bases). The input for sequencing was peripheral blood mononuclear cells (PBMCs), taken at new diagnosis, from a patient treated with antithyroid drugs. The CDR3 nucleotides are TGTGCCAGCAGTTACTCGAGCTGGGGGTCCCGGGGGGGGACCATATATTTT. This translates into CASSYSSWGSRGGTIYF.